This T cell receptor beta chain was profiled in a study of cytomegalovirus exposure and HLA in healthy donors (dated by TCRdb to about 2017). Describing the broader study: In an earlier analysis of 450 to 750 of the donors, under 300 Gb of sequence data and approximately 120 million unique TCR beta sequences from about 180 million T cells were reported. The number of typed donors differed by locus: about 620-640 for A, B, C, DRB1 and DQB1; 500 to 550 for DQA1; around 610 for DPA1; and roughly 490 for DPB1. Donor age, sex, ethnicity and CMV serostatus were collected together with the repertoire data. All discovery cohort repertoires had been generated using a single sequencing platform. Among the 398 genotyped donors, around 81% belonged to the genetic ancestry cluster associated with self-reported Caucasian donors. Among roughly 400 genotyped donors of the cohort, an average of roughly 240,000 unique TCR beta nucleotide sequences were sequenced per donor, about a sixth of them non-productive. Genome-wide SNP genotypes for about 65% of the roughly 700 donors were used in a later genetic analysis, which treated that subset as a discovery cohort. The aim of the study was to test whether cataloging public T cell receptors could identify signatures of past pathogen exposure. Using immunosequencing, the study profiled T cell repertoires from approximately 700 subjects and related those repertoires to cytomegalovirus serostatus. The later analysis used no new phenotypic data to find candidate immune exposures, relying instead on TCR beta sequences and their occurrence across donors. Several DR-DQ haplotypes were handled as single units for association and clustering because linkage in the cohort was strong. HLA typing included class I and class II loci at four-digit resolution. In a later analysis, previously published TCR beta repertoires from 500 to 750 donors were re-analyzed and high-resolution HLA genotyping was added so that TCR occurrence patterns could be studied. Approximately 300 gigabases of sequencing data and 91 million or so unique TCR sequences made up an early release that covered 500 to 650 HLA-typed donors. High-throughput TCR immunosequencing, statistical association of individual TCRs with disease status, and machine learning were combined to predict cytomegalovirus infection status. In addition to the first cohort of 666 subjects, a separate validation cohort of approximately 130 different subjects was used. An earlier analysis of approximately 580 of the donors used high-throughput TCR beta sequencing to judge whether each TCR beta V gene segment behaved as functional or pseudogenic.

A note on this clone: No antigen is known for it. One base away there is no much larger clone; base qualities are not given.

Findings and caveats that apply to the study as a whole: An earlier analysis of 587 of the donors showed that most TCR beta V segments appeared in productive rearrangements either about 87% or about 30% of the time, which broadly matched IMGT annotations. HLA typing was unavailable for some donors at each locus, so association tests used only the typed subset. A group of highly shared sequence variants was considered likely to be a technical artifact of the sequencing pipeline. For the cohort, immune exposure information was limited to CMV serostatus. According to a later analysis, parvovirus B19, influenza, CMV and Epstein-Barr virus appeared linked to several top co-occurrence clusters. Compared with the approximately 710-donor mean, donors in an Asian-associated ancestry cluster had fewer N-insertions in productive TCRs, according to a later genetic analysis. A later analysis associated approximately 17,000 TCR beta sequences with specific HLA alleles at a false discovery rate of 0.05. The cohort was sequenced for TCR beta chains only, and without alpha or paired-chain data the features that could be detected were limited. In the study, 150 to 200 TCR beta chains were listed as associated with cytomegalovirus. Sequencing depth was assumed to be roughly uniform across donors in the presence/absence analyses, though that assumption may not hold. The classifier was reported to diagnose cytomegalovirus status with high specificity and sensitivity in both the original and validation cohorts. In vitro tests confirmed that a few of the cytomegalovirus-associated TCR beta chains recognize cytomegalovirus antigens. Linkage disequilibrium might explain the correlated functional status among segregating V segments, but an unknown experimental factor could not be excluded. In a later analysis, most CMV-associated TCR beta chains were found to appear HLA-restricted, with HLA associations seemingly driven largely by CMV exposure. A further reported finding was that TCR beta sequences accurately predicted the HLA-A and HLA-B alleles for most subjects in the first cohort. When HLA alleles, especially DR and DQ, strongly co-occurred, TCR associations were difficult to assign to individual alleles. While some public TCRs were present in many individuals, most TCR sequences turned up only very rarely across donors. Because counts were too low, 15 to 20 rarely observed V segments, including chromosome 9 orphons, were left out of the earlier analysis of approximately 500 of the donors. Some IMGT-functional V segments, including TRBV6-2 and TRBV6-3, could not be distinguished by the 87-base-pair reads and were therefore excluded. Compared with equally common non-associated chains, HLA-associated TCR beta chains in a later analysis were more clonally expanded and had lower generation probabilities. In a later analysis, the rate of TCR association differed among HLA loci, with DRB1 alleles having the most associated TCRs and HLA-C alleles having the fewest. V-gene and J-gene trimming of TCR beta chains was associated with a missense DCLRE1C variant in a later genetic analysis, and the association was replicated in an independent cohort. The authors suggested that the approach could potentially be generalized to other disease states and immunological phenotypes.

The method was the immunoSEQ multiplex PCR assay. For the multiplex PCR, a mixture combining 60 forward primers for TCR Vbeta segments and 13 reverse primers for TCR Jbeta segments was used. A multiplex PCR assay on genomic DNA amplified the CDR3 region of rearranged TCR beta genes. The Illumina HiSeq System was used to sequence the amplified TCR beta libraries as 87-base-pair reads. From the authors' description of their analysis: A later analysis tallied tens of millions of unique TCR beta chains across the roughly 610 repertoires, and approximately 12 million of those chains were shared by two or more donors. Raw reads were error-corrected and collapsed into unique sequences by a nearest-neighbor algorithm in which closely related sequences were merged to remove PCR and sequencing errors. V, D and J gene segments were assigned by aligning CDR3 sequences to IMGT reference sequences. For a sequence to be retained, at least a six-nucleotide match to both a V gene segment and a J gene segment was required. A rearrangement was called productive if the CDR3 had no stop codons and remained in frame with V and J, and every other rearrangement was called non-productive. Following IMGT convention, CDR3 was defined as the stretch from the second conserved V-encoded cysteine to the conserved J-encoded phenylalanine. The earlier analysis of 587 of the donors excluded sequences that lacked an unambiguous match to a single V gene segment. In an earlier analysis of 450 to 700 of the donors, V segments were called functional above 56.7% productive rearrangements and were called segregating when the between-donor standard deviation exceeded 5%. A statistical classification framework was built for diagnosing cytomegalovirus status from the catalog of TCR beta chain sequences. In a later analysis, V and J genes were assigned by comparing TCR nucleotide sequences against IMGT/GENE-DB human TR gene sequences. A later analysis assigned CDR3 sequences and most-parsimonious VDJ recombination scenarios with the TCRdist pipeline. In a later analysis, every TCR beta chain was defined by the combination of its CDR3 amino acid sequence and its V-gene family, and reads without a unique V-gene family were dropped. A later analysis removed 550 to 700 highly shared, low-generation-probability nucleotide sequences to deal with suspected cross-contamination and a sequencing artifact. In a later analysis, a clonal expansion index was calculated for each public chain from normalized within-repertoire ranks of inferred template counts. In a later analysis, generation probabilities were computed with a VDJ recombination model fitted to out-of-frame rearrangements, and the resulting probabilities were checked against IGoR. A later analysis scored TCR-TCR, TCR-HLA and TCR-CMV co-occurrence with hypergeometric tests, applying a repertoire-size bias correction to TCR pairs. In a later analysis, false discovery rates were estimated by permuting HLA or CMV assignments 20 times. In a later analysis, co-occurring TCRs were grouped using DBSCAN, with TCRdist sequence similarity added in when clustering inside HLA-allele-positive subsets. Repertoires with fewer than 30,000 or more than 120,000 public chains were left out of co-occurrence clustering, as were several repertoires with anomalous nucleotide sharing. The source is immuneACCESS, and TCRdb retained only in-frame sequences with V and J called. Part of the clones is not carried over; for the studies checked, unresolved V genes explain less than half of this, and the remainder is unexplained. V and J calls and clone size follow that table, whereas D and trimming were derived from the DNA. Here the sample has 200,000 or so clones; approximately 80% occur a single time. The ten largest clones represent about 2.7% of the sample.

The cohort consisted of fewer than 700 healthy bone marrow donors. All cohort members were sampled while nominally healthy, although unrecorded immune exposures were likely present. The donor tested CMV seronegative and was one of the 352 seronegative cohort members. A peripheral blood sample was collected from each donor, and TCR beta sequencing was performed on peripheral blood mononuclear cells. Genomic DNA extraction from the blood cell samples was performed with the Qiagen DNeasy Blood Extraction Kit. Clipping removes 5 bases from V and 6 bases from J, with 9 as the unmatched junction base count. CDR1 SGHNT and CDR2 YYREEE are derived from the germline V gene (reference sequence). The CDR3 spans 15 residues, from the cysteine through the phenylalanine. The read is trimmed to its CDR3 DNA, 45 bases read in frame from base 1.

The chain is encoded by TRBV5-4 joined to TRBJ1-5, with 9 central nucleotides matching TRBD1. The clonotype was recovered from a woman aged 25-40 years in good health and CMV-seronegative. The sample taken for sequencing was PBMCs. The bases are TGTGCCAGCAGTTTACAGGGGGCTATTAGTCAGCCCCAGCATTTT. It translates as CASSLQGAISQPQHF.